This T cell receptor beta chain was documented in a study of T cell changes during pregnancy in multiple sclerosis. This CDR3 has 17 residues. CDR1 is LNHDA, CDR2 SQIVND, per germline (reference sequence). V gave up 0 bases and J gave up 1 base, with 16 bases separating them. Measured with immunoSEQ multiplex PCR; TCRdb has only the in-frame clones, and not every one. The table includes over 50,000 clones, around nine tenths detected once. The rearrangement links TRBV19 to TRBJ2-7; tentatively, D is TRBD1 or TRBD2 (7 bases each). The sequenced sample consisted of peripheral blood from another person, used as feeder cells. The receptor's source is a human donor whose cells served as feeder cells for cultures in a pregnancy study. The DNA for the CDR3 is TGTGCCAGTAGTATAGACTCGAGCGGGACAGCGTCCTACGAGCAGTACTTC. Translated, it gives CASSIDSSGTASYEQYF.